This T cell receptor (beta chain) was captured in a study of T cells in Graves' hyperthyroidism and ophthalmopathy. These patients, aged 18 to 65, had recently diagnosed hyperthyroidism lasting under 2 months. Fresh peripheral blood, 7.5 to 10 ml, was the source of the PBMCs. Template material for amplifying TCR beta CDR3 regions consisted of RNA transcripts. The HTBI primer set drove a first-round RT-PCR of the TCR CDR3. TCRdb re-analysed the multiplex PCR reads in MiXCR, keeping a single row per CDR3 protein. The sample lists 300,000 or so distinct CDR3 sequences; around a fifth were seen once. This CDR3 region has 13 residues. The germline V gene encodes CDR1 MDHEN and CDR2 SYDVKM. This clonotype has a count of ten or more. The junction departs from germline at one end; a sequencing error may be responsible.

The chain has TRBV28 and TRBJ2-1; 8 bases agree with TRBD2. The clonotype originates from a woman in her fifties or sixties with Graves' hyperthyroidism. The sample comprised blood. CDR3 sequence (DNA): TGTGGCAGCAAGGGCGGGGGGTCCGATGAGCAGTTCTTC. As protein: CGSKGGGSDEQFF.